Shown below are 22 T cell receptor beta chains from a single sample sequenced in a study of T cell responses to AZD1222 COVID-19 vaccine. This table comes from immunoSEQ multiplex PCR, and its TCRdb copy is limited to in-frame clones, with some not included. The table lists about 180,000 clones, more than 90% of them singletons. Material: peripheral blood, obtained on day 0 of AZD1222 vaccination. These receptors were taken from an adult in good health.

CDR3 amino acids: CASSYSRPSGGTAYNEQFF. In DNA, the CDR3 is TGTGCCAGCAGTTACTCGAGGCCGAGCGGAGGGACCGCCTACAATGAGCAGTTCTTC. This chain links TRBV6-2 or TRBV6-3 with TRBJ2-1, with D possibly TRBD2 on 6 matching bases. V lost 0 bases and J 2 bases, leaving 20 bases between the germline ends. From germline, CDR1 is MNHEY and CDR2 SVGEGT. The CDR3 contains 19 residues.

The chain's CDR3 is CASSLRHTLSYEQYF. As DNA, the CDR3 is TGTGCCAGCTCACTCCGACATACACTCTCCTACGAGCAGTACTTC. V is TRBV18 and J is TRBJ2-7; D unresolved. The CDR3 is 15 residues long. The germline V gene encodes CDR1 KGHSH and CDR2 LQKENI. V shed 4 bases and J shed 0 bases, with 13 bases lying between them.

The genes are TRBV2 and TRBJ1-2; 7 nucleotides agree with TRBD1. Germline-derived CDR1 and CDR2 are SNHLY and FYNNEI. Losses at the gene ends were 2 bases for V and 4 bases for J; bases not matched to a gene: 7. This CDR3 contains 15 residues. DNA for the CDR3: TGTGCCAGCAGTGAATGGGAGGGGGCGAGCTATGGCTACACCTTC. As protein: CASSEWEGASYGYTF. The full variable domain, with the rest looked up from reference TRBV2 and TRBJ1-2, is EPEVTQTPSHQVTQMGQEVILRCVPISNHLYFYWYRQILGQKVEFLVSFYNNEISEKSEIFDDQFSVERPDGSNFTLKIRSTKLEDSAMYFCASSEWEGASYGYTFGSGTRLTVV.

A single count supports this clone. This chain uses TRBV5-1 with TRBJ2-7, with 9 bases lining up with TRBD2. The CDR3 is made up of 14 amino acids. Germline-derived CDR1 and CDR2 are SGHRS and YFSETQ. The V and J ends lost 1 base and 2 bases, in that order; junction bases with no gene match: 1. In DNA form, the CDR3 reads TGCGCCAGCAGCTTGCAGCGGGAGGCCTACGAGCAGTACTTC. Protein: CASSLQREAYEQYF.

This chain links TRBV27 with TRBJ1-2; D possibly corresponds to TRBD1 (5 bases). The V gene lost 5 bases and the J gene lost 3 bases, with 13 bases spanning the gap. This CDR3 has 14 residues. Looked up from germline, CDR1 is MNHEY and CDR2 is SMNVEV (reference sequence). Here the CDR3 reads CASSGGPRDYGYTF. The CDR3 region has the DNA TGTGCCAGCAGTGGGGGACCTCGGGACTATGGCTACACCTTC.

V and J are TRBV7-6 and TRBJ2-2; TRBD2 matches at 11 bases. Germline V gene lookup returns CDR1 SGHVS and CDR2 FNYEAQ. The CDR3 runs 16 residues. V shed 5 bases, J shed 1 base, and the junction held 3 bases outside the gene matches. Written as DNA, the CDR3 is TGTGCCAGCAGCCCCGGACTAGCGGGGAACACCGGGGAGCTGTTTTTT. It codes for CASSPGLAGNTGELFF.

CDR3 bases: TGTGCCACCGCACTGACTACTCAGAACACCGGGGAGCTGTTTTTT. This translates into CATALTTQNTGELFF. The rearrangement links TRBV3-1 (or the pseudogene TRBV3-2) to TRBJ2-2, with D possibly being TRBD2 (5 bases). V was cut by 10 bases and J by 1 base, with 16 bases left in between. CDR1 is LGHDT and CDR2 is YNNKEL in the germline V gene (reference sequence). CDR3 length: 15 amino acids.

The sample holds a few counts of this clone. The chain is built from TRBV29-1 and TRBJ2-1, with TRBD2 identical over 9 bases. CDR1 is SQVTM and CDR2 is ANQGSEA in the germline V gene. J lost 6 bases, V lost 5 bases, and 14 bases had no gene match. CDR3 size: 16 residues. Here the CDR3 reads CSVRGGFGTSPNEQFF. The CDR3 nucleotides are TGCAGCGTTCGGGGCGGGTTTGGGACTAGCCCCAATGAGCAGTTCTTC.

This CDR3 is CASSQESGKEPYNEQFF. For the CDR3, the DNA is TGTGCCAGCAGCCAAGAAAGCGGGAAGGAACCCTACAATGAGCAGTTCTTC. This chain uses TRBV4-2 with TRBJ2-1; 7 nucleotides match TRBD2. The CDR3 runs 17 residues. Trimming at V came to 0 bases and at J to 2 bases, leaving 7 bases not matched to a gene. Germline values: CDR1 LGHNA, CDR2 YNFKEQ.

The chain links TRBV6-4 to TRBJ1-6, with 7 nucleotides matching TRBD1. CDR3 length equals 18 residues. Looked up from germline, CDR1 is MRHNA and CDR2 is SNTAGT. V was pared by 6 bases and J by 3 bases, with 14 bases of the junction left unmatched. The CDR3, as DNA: TGTGCCAGCAGACCCCCGGGACAGAAGCCACACTATAATTCACCCCTCCACTTT. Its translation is CASRPPGQKPHYNSPLHF.

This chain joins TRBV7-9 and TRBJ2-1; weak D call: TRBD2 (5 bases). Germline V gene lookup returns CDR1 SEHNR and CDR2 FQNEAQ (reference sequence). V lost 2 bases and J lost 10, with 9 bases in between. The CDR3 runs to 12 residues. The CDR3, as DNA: TGTGCCAGCAGCTTACCGGGGTTGGAGCAGTTCTTC. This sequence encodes CASSLPGLEQFF.

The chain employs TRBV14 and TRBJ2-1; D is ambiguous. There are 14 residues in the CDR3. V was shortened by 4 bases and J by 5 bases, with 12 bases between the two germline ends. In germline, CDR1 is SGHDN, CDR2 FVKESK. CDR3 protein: CASSPPARDNEQFF. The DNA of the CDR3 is TGTGCCAGCAGCCCGCCGGCAAGGGACAATGAGCAGTTCTTC.

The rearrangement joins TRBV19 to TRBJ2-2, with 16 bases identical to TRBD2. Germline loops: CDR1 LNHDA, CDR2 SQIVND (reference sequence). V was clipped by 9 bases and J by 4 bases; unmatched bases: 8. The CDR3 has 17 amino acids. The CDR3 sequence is CASQGLAGGWSTGELFF. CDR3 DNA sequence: TGTGCCAGCCAGGGACTAGCGGGAGGGTGGAGCACCGGGGAGCTGTTTTTT.

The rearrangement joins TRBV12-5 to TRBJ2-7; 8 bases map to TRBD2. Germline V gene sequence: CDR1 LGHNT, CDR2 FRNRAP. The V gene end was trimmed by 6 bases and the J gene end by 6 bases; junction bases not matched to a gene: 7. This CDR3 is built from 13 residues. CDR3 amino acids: CASGHGLAAEQYF. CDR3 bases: TGTGCTAGTGGCCACGGACTAGCTGCCGAGCAGTACTTC. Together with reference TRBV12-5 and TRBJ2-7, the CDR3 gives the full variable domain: DARVTQTPRHKVTEMGQEVTMRCQPILGHNTVFWYRQTMMQGLELLAYFRNRAPLDDSGMPKDRFSAEMPDATLATLKIQPSEPRDSAVYFCASGHGLAAEQYFGPGTRLTVT.

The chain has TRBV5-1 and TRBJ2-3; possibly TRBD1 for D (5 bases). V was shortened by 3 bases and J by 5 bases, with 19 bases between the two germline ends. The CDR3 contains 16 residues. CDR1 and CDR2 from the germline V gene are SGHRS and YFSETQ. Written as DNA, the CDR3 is TGCGCCAGCAGCTCCGGACACGACCCTCGCCGAGATACGCAGTATTTT. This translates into CASSSGHDPRRDTQYF.

The CDR3 DNA sequence: TGCGCCAGCAGGAAATCGCCCTGGGGCAGCTCCTACAATGAGCAGTTCTTC. This gives the protein CASRKSPWGSSYNEQFF. The chain combines TRBV10-2 with TRBJ2-1, with a weak D call TRBD1 (5 bases). V lost 6 bases and J lost 0, with 18 bases in between. This CDR3 region has 17 residues. CDR1 and CDR2 (germline): WSHSY, SAAADI.

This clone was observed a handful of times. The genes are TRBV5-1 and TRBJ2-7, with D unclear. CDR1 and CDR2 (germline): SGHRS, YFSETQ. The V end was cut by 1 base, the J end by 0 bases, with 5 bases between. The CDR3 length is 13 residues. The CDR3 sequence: CASSLISSYEQYF. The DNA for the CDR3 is TGCGCCAGCAGCTTGATCAGCTCCTACGAGCAGTACTTC. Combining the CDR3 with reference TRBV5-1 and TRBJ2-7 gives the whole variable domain KAGVTQTPRYLIKTRGQQVTLSCSPISGHRSVSWYQQTPGQGLQFLFEYFSETQRNKGNFPGRFSGRQFSNSRSEMNVSTLELGDSALYLCASSLISSYEQYFGPGTRLTVT.

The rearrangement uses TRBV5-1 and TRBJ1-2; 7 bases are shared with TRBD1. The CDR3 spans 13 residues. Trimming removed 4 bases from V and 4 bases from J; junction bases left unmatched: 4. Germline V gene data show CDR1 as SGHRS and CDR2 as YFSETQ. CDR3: CASSMTGSYGYTF. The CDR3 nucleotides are TGCGCCAGCAGCATGACAGGGTCCTATGGCTACACCTTC.

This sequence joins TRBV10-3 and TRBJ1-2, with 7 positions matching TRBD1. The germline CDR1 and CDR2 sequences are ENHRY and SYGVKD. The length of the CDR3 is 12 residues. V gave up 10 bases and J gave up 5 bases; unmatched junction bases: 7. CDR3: CATGQAEYGYTF. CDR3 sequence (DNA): TGTGCCACTGGACAGGCGGAGTATGGCTACACCTTC.

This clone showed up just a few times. In nucleotides, the CDR3 is TGTGCCTTTGGGGGGGCAGATACGCAGTATTTT. Translated: CAFGGADTQYF. V is TRBV7-9 and J is TRBJ2-3; 7 nucleotides match TRBD2. CDR1 and CDR2 (germline): SEHNR, FQNEAQ (reference sequence). After removal of 11 bases from V and 4 bases from J, the junction contained 3 bases not matched to a gene. The CDR3 runs to 11 residues.

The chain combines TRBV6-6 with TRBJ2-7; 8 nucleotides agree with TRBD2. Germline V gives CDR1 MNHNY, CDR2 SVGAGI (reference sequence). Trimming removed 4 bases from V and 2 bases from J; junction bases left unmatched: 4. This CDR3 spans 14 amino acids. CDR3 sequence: CASSFGRVPYEQYF. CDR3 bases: TGTGCCAGCAGTTTCGGGAGGGTTCCCTACGAGCAGTACTTC.

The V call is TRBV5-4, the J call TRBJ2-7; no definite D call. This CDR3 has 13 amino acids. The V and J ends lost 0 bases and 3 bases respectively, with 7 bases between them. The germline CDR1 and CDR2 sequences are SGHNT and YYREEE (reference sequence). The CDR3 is CASSLDWGYEQYF. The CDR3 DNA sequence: TGTGCCAGCAGCTTGGACTGGGGCTACGAGCAGTACTTC.